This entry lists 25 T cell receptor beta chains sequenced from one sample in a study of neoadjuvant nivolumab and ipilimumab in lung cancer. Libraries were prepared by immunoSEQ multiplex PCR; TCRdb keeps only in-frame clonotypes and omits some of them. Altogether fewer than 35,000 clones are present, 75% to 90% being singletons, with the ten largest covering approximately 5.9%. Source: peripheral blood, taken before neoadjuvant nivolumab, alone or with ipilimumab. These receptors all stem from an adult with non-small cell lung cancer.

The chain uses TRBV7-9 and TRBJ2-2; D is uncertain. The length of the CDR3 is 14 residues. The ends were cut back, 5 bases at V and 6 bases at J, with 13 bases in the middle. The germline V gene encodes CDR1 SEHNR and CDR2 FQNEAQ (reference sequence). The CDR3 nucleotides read TGTGCCAGCAGCATGGCCCTTGGGGCCGGGGAGCTGTTTTTT. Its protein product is CASSMALGAGELFF.

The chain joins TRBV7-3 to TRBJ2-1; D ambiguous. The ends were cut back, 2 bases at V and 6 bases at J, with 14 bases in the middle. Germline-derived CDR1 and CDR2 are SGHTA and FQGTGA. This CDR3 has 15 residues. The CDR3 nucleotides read TGTGCCAGCAGCTTAGAAAGGGTTAAGGTCAATGAGCAGTTCTTC. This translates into CASSLERVKVNEQFF. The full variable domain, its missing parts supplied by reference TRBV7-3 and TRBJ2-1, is GAGVSQTPSNKVTEKGKYVELRCDPISGHTALYWYRQSLGQGPEFLIYFQGTGAADDSGLPNDRFFAVRPEGSVSTLKIQRTERGDSAVYLCASSLERVKVNEQFFGPGTRLTVL.

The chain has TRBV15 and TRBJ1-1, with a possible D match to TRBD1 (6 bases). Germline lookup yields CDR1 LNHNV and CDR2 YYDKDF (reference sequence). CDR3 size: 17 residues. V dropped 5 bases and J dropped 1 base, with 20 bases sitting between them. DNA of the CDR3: TGTGCCACCAGCCCCCGGGTGAGGGGGGGCGCGAACACTGAAGCTTTCTTT. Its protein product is CATSPRVRGGANTEAFF.

The CDR3 spells CASSLTSGETQYF. DNA of the CDR3: TGTGCCAGCAGCTTAACCTCGGGAGAGACCCAGTACTTC. The chain couples TRBV7-3 to TRBJ2-5; no firm D call. Trimming left V 0 bases short and J 4 bases short, with 6 bases between. The germline gives CDR1 SGHTA, CDR2 FQGTGA. The CDR3 totals 13 residues.

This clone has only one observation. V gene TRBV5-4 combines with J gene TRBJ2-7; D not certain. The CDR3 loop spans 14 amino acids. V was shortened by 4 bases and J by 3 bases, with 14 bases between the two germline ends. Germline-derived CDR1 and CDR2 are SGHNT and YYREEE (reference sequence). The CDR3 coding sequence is TGTGCCAGCAGCCGGCCCGGTGGGATCTACGAGCAGTACTTC. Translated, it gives CASSRPGGIYEQYF.

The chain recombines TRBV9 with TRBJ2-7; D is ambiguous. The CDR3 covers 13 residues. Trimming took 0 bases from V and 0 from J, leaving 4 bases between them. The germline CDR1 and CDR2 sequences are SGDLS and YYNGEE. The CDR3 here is CASSVGHSYEQYF. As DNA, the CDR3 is TGTGCCAGCAGCGTAGGACACTCCTACGAGCAGTACTTC.

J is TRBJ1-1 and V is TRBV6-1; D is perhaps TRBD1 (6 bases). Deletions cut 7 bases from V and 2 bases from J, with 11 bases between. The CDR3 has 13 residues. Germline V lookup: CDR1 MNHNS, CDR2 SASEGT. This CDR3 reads CASILTGNTEAFF. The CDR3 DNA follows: TGTGCCAGCATTCTGACAGGTAACACTGAAGCTTTCTTT.

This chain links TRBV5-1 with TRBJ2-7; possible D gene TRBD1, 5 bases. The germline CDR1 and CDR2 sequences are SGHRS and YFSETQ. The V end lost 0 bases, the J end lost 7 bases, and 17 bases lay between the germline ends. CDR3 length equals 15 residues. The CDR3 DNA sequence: TGCGCCAGCAGCTTGGATGGGGCAGTCGGCGGAGAGCAGTACTTC. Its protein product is CASSLDGAVGGEQYF.

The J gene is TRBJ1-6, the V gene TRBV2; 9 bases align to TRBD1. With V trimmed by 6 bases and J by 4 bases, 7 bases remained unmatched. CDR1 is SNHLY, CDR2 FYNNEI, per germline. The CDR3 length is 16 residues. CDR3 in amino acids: CASSGGTGSYNSPLHF. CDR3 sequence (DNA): TGTGCCAGCAGCGGCGGGACAGGGTCGTATAATTCACCCCTCCACTTT. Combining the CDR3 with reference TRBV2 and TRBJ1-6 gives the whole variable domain EPEVTQTPSHQVTQMGQEVILRCVPISNHLYFYWYRQILGQKVEFLVSFYNNEISEKSEIFDDQFSVERPDGSNFTLKIRSTKLEDSAMYFCASSGGTGSYNSPLHFGNGTRLTVT.

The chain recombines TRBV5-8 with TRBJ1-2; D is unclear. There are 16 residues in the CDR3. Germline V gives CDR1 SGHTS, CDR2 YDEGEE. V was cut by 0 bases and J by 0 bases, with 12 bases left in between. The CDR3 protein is CASSLGSVSTNYGYTF. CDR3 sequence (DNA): TGTGCCAGCAGCTTGGGTTCAGTTTCTACTAACTATGGCTACACCTTC.

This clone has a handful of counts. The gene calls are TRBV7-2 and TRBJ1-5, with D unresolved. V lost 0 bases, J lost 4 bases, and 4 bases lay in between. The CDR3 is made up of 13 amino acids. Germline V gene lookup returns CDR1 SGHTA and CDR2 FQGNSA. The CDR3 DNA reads TGTGCCAGCAGCTTAGCTCAGAATCAGCCCCAGCATTTT. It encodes CASSLAQNQPQHF.

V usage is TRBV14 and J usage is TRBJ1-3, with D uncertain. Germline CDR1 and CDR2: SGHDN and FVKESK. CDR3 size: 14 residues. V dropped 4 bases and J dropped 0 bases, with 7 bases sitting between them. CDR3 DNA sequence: TGTGCCAGCAGCCGAAGGCCCTCTGGAAACACCATATATTTT. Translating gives CASSRRPSGNTIYF.

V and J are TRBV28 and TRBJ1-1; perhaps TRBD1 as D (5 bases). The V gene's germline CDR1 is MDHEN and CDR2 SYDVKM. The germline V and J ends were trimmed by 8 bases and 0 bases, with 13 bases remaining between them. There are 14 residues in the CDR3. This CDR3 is CASSPGQMNTEAFF. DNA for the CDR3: TGTGCCAGCTCCCCGGGGCAGATGAACACTGAAGCTTTCTTT.

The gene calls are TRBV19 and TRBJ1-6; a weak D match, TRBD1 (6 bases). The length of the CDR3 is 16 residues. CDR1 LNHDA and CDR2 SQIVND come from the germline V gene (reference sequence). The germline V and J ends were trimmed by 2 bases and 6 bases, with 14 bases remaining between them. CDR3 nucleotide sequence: TGTGCCAGTAGTATATCCCACGACAGGTTTAATTCACCCCTCCACTTT. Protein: CASSISHDRFNSPLHF.

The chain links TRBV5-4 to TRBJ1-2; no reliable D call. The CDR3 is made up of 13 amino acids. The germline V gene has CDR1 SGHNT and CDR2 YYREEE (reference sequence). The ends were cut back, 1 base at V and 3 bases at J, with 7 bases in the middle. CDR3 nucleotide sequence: TGTGCCAGCAGCTTGCCAGGCCACTATGGCTACACCTTC. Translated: CASSLPGHYGYTF.

CDR3 residues: CATSGGGTTGTDTQYF. The CDR3 nucleotides are TGCGCCACCTCCGGAGGGGGGACGACTGGGACAGATACGCAGTATTTT. V and J are TRBV5-1 and TRBJ2-3, with D perhaps TRBD1 or TRBD2 (6 bases each). Deletions cut 9 bases from V and 3 bases from J, with 23 bases between. The CDR3 sequence is 16 residues long. The germline gives CDR1 SGHRS, CDR2 YFSETQ.

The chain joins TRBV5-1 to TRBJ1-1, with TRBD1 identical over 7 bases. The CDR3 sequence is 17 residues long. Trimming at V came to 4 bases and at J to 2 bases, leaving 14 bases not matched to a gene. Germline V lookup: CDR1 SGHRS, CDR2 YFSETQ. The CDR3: CASSPTGSRVGNTEAFF. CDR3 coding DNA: TGCGCCAGCAGCCCGACAGGGTCGCGCGTGGGAAACACTGAAGCTTTCTTT.

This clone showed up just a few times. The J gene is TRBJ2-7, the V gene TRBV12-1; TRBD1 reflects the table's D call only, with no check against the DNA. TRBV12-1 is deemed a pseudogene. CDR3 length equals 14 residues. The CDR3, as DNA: TGTGCCAGCAGCCTCGACAGGGTCCCCTACGAGCAGTACTTC. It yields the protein CASSLDRVPYEQYF.

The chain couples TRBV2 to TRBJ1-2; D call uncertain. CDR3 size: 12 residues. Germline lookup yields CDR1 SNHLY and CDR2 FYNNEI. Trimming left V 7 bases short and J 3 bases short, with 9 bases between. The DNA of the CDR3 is TGTGCCAGCACTCCCGAGGACTATGGCTACACCTTC. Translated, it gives CASTPEDYGYTF. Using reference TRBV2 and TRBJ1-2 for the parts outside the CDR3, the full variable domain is EPEVTQTPSHQVTQMGQEVILRCVPISNHLYFYWYRQILGQKVEFLVSFYNNEISEKSEIFDDQFSVERPDGSNFTLKIRSTKLEDSAMYFCASTPEDYGYTFGSGTRLTVV.

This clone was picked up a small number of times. CDR3 residues: CASSRSGRSYGYTF. As DNA, the CDR3 is TGCGCCAGCAGCCGGTCAGGACGCAGCTATGGCTACACCTTC. V gene TRBV5-1 combines with J gene TRBJ1-2; no definite D call. Germline V gives CDR1 SGHRS, CDR2 YFSETQ. V was trimmed by 4 bases and J by 4 bases, leaving 14 bases between them. The CDR3 length is 14 residues. Full variable domain (rest looked up from reference TRBV5-1 and TRBJ1-2): KAGVTQTPRYLIKTRGQQVTLSCSPISGHRSVSWYQQTPGQGLQFLFEYFSETQRNKGNFPGRFSGRQFSNSRSEMNVSTLELGDSALYLCASSRSGRSYGYTFGSGTRLTVV.

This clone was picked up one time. This chain's CDR3 is CASRIAGSYNEQFF. The DNA of the CDR3 is TGTGCCAGCAGGATAGCTGGCTCCTACAATGAGCAGTTCTTC. V usage is TRBV6-1 and J usage is TRBJ2-1; D remains unclear. V lost 6 bases and J lost 0, with 9 bases in between. The germline V gene has CDR1 MNHNS and CDR2 SASEGT. This CDR3 comprises 14 residues.

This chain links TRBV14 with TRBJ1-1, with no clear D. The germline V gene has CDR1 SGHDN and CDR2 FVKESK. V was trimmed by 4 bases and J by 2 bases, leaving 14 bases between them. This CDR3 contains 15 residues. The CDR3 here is CASSLNTARNTEAFF. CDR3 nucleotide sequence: TGTGCCAGCAGCCTAAATACAGCTCGCAACACTGAAGCTTTCTTT.

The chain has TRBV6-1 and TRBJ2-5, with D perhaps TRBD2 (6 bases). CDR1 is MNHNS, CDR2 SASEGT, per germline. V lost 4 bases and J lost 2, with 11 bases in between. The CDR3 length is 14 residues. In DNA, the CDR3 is TGTGCCAGCAGTGGGAGGCGGGAACAAGAGACCCAGTACTTC. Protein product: CASSGRREQETQYF.

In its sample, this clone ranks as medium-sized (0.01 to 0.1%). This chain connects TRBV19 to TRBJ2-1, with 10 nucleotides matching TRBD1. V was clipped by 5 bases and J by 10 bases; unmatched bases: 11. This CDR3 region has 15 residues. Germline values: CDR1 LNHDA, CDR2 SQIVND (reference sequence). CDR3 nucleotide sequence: TGTGCCAGTAGTCTTCCGGGACAGGGGACTCGCGAGCAGTTCTTC. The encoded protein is CASSLPGQGTREQFF.

The CDR3 nucleotides are TGCGCCAGCAGCCCGCGGGGGGCCGAGGACACTGAAGCTTTCTTT. Its protein product is CASSPRGAEDTEAFF. The chain joins TRBV5-1 to TRBJ1-1, with TRBD1 as a possible D gene (6 bases). The CDR3 consists of 15 residues. CDR1 is SGHRS and CDR2 is YFSETQ in the germline V gene. Trimming left V 4 bases short and J 3 bases short, with 16 bases between.